A selection of T cell receptor beta chains follows, all from one sample in a study of blood T cell repertoires in COVID-19. Only in-frame clones appear in the TCRdb table, and some are missing; sequencing was by immunoSEQ multiplex PCR. The sample has some 200,000 clones, roughly 80% seen once. Sequenced sample: peripheral blood. The receptors were sampled from a woman aged 80 or over with COVID-19, enrolled during active disease. Both conserved end residues are part of each CDR3. A D gene is named only where the DNA matches it firmly.

J gene: TRBJ1-5
D gene: .
V gene: TRBV27
CDR3 DNA: TGTGCCAGCAGTCGGTCCGGGTGGGGCAATCAGCCCCAGCATTTT
CDR3 protein: CASSRSGWGNQPQHF

J gene: TRBJ1-1
D gene: .
V gene: TRBV3-1/TRBV3-2
CDR3 DNA: TGTGCCAGCAGCCAAGGAGGGCGGGACACTGAAGCTTTCTTT
CDR3 protein: CASSQGGRDTEAFF

J gene: TRBJ1-5
D gene: .
V gene: TRBV2
CDR3 DNA: TGTGCCAGCAGTGAAGCGCTGACTGGGAATCAGCCCCAGCATTTT
CDR3 protein: CASSEALTGNQPQHF

J gene: TRBJ2-1
D gene: .
V gene: TRBV3-1/TRBV3-2
CDR3 DNA: TGTGCCAGCAGCCAACAACCTCTAACTAGCCGTGAGCAGTTCTTC
CDR3 protein: CASSQQPLTSREQFF

J gene: TRBJ2-7
D gene: .
V gene: TRBV28
CDR3 DNA: TGTGCCAGCAGTTTTGTTCGAGGCTCCGAGCAGTACTTC
CDR3 protein: CASSFVRGSEQYF

J gene: TRBJ2-2
D gene: TRBD1
V gene: TRBV2
CDR3 DNA: TGTGCCAGCCGACGGGACAGGGGTTCCCCCGGGGAGCTGTTTTTT
CDR3 protein: CASRRDRGSPGELFF

J gene: TRBJ1-1
D gene: .
V gene: TRBV10-3
CDR3 DNA: TGTGCCACGGGGTCGGGGGACACTGAAGCTTTCTTT
CDR3 protein: CATGSGDTEAFF

J gene: TRBJ1-2
D gene: TRBD1
V gene: TRBV7-3
CDR3 DNA: TGTGCCAGCAGCCAAGGGTTACCGGGACAGGGCCTCCCAGACTTC
CDR3 protein: CASSQGLPGQGLPDF

J gene: TRBJ2-7
D gene: TRBD1
V gene: TRBV7-3
CDR3 DNA: TGTGCCAGCAGTGGAGGGACAGGGAGCTCCTACGAGCAGTACTTC
CDR3 protein: CASSGGTGSSYEQYF

J gene: TRBJ2-6
D gene: TRBD2
V gene: TRBV11-3
CDR3 DNA: TGTGCCAGCAGCTTAGGGCGGGGGAAGGGGGCCAACGTCCTGACTTTC
CDR3 protein: CASSLGRGKGANVLTF